These 9 T cell receptor beta chains originate from one sample sequenced in a study of T cells in Graves' hyperthyroidism and ophthalmopathy (dated by TCRdb to the late 2010s). Library construction relied on multiplex PCR. Sequenced using an Illumina HiSeq 2000. TCR beta CDR3 regions were amplified from RNA transcripts. For the first round of RT-PCR on the TCR CDR3, the HTBI primer set was used together with the Qiagen OneStep RT-PCR kit. TCRdb's own reprocessing of the public reads used fastp at Q25 and MiXCR and kept productive beta chains. Identical CDR3 proteins give one entry, which carries the most common genes and DNA. Counted in this sample were 730,000 or so distinct CDR3 sequences; over 15% of them appeared once. Roughly a sixth of the sample belongs to the ten largest clones. Sequenced material: blood. These receptors originate from a woman between 50 and 59 years old with Graves' hyperthyroidism that later progressed to Graves' ophthalmopathy.

The V and J genes are TRBV6-2 or TRBV6-3 and TRBJ1-5; no firm D call. The V gene lost 0 bases and the J gene lost 4 bases, with 7 bases spanning the gap. The CDR3 covers 14 residues. CDR1 and CDR2 (germline): MNHEY, SVGEGT. The CDR3 bases are TGTGCCAGCAGTTACTCGATATGGAATCAGCCCCAGCATTTT. This gives the protein CASSYSIWNQPQHF.

This chain joins TRBV19 and TRBJ1-5; D is ambiguous. Germline V CDR1 and CDR2: LNHDA, SQIVND (reference sequence). There are 15 residues in the CDR3. Trimming cost V 3 bases and J 2 bases, with 11 bases left between them. The CDR3 sequence is CASSMERSRNQPQHF. The DNA of the CDR3 is TGTGCCAGTAGTATGGAGAGGTCGCGCAATCAGCCCCAGCATTTT.

Remarks on this clonotype: This may arise from a read error, as a much more abundant clone is one base away. The chain has TRBV5-5 and TRBJ2-5; a possible D gene is TRBD1 (5 bases). This CDR3 is built from 13 residues. Germline CDR1 SGHKS, CDR2 YYEKEE (reference sequence). The DNA of the CDR3 is TGTGCCAGCAGCGGACACGTCCCGGAGACCCAGTGCTTC. Residues: CASSGHVPETQCF.

This chain links TRBV20-1 with TRBJ1-1, with D perhaps matching TRBD1 (5 bases). The CDR3 sequence is 12 residues long. CDR1 DFQATT and CDR2 SNEGSKA come from the germline V gene (reference sequence). V dropped 5 bases and J dropped 3 bases, with 10 bases sitting between them. The CDR3 bases are TGCAGTGCTGAAGTCAGGGACACTGAAGCTTTCTTT. Its translation is CSAEVRDTEAFF.

To note about this clonotype: One junction end disagrees with the germline gene, perhaps due to a read error. The rearrangement joins TRBV27 to TRBJ2-7; TRBD1 agrees at 8 bases. The CDR3 consists of 15 residues. The V gene's germline CDR1 is MNHEY and CDR2 SMNVEV (reference sequence). The DNA for the CDR3 is TGTGCCAGCAGTCATTGGACAGGGAGCTCCTACGTGCAGTACTTC. Translation: CASSHWTGSSYVQYF.

The J gene is TRBJ2-3, the V gene TRBV5-1, with D unresolved. The CDR3 spans 16 residues. Trimming pared 1 base from V and 2 bases from J, leaving 14 bases between. Germline V gene sequence: CDR1 SGHRS, CDR2 YFSETQ. The CDR3 DNA follows: TGCGCCAGCAGCTTGCGGGTGAGCAAGAACACAGATACGCAGTATTTT. The encoded protein is CASSLRVSKNTDTQYF.

This clonotype was found a few times. V gene TRBV2 combines with J gene TRBJ2-2, with D hard to call. In germline, CDR1 is SNHLY, CDR2 FYNNEI. The CDR3 contains 15 residues. Trimming removed 9 bases at V and 6 bases at J, with 20 bases between. The CDR3 loop reads CASWSYDPDPGELFF. In DNA form, the CDR3 reads TGTGCCAGTTGGAGTTATGATCCGGATCCCGGGGAGCTGTTTTTT.

The rearrangement joins TRBV4-1 to TRBJ1-6, with 8 bases that match TRBD1. The germline CDR1 and CDR2 sequences are MGHRA and YSYEKL. The trim removed 0 bases at V and 4 bases at J, leaving 8 bases unmatched. The CDR3 is 18 amino acids. In nucleotides, the CDR3 is TGCGCCAGCAGCCAAGATCTGCAGGGGGCGGGTTATAATTCACCCCTCCACTTT. Its protein product is CASSQDLQGAGYNSPLHF.

This clonotype was detected many times. The rearrangement links TRBV6-1 to TRBJ1-3; D is unresolved. In germline, CDR1 is MNHNS, CDR2 SASEGT. V lost 7 bases and J 0 bases, leaving 13 bases between the germline ends. The CDR3 loop spans 15 amino acids. The CDR3 here is CASTRSADSGNTIYF. The CDR3 nucleotides read TGTGCCAGCACCCGAAGCGCGGACTCTGGAAACACCATATATTTT.